This TCR beta chain was sequenced for a study of blood T cells in healthy people across ages. Together with a sample-barcoded 5' primer, a J-beta primer mix was included in a second PCR lasting roughly 6 to 12 cycles. Each CDR3 protein is one row after TCRdb ran MiXCR on the 5' RACE reads. The table has 800,000 to 950,000 distinct CDR3 sequences, 25% to 30% seen once. Turning to this clonotype: Its antigen is unidentified.

General study findings and limits: Roughly linearly, TCR beta diversity per million T cells fell as age increased.

The CDR3 has 16 residues. From germline, CDR1 is SGHDT and CDR2 YYEEEE. J lost 5 bases, V lost 4 bases, and 11 bases had no gene match. The same data also went into a second study, on T cells of mothers and their children. That investigation notes: Several children, together with their three healthy Caucasian mothers, made up the donors. Slightly, though not significantly, more overlap was seen in related than in unrelated mother-child pairs.

The receptor's source is a woman aged 35 to 49 in good health. The sample taken for sequencing was blood. The chain combines TRBV5-6 with TRBJ2-1, with 8 bases lining up with TRBD1. CDR3: CASSHSPGQANNEQFF. The CDR3, as DNA: TGTGCCAGCAGCCACTCCCCGGGACAGGCGAACAATGAGCAGTTCTTC.